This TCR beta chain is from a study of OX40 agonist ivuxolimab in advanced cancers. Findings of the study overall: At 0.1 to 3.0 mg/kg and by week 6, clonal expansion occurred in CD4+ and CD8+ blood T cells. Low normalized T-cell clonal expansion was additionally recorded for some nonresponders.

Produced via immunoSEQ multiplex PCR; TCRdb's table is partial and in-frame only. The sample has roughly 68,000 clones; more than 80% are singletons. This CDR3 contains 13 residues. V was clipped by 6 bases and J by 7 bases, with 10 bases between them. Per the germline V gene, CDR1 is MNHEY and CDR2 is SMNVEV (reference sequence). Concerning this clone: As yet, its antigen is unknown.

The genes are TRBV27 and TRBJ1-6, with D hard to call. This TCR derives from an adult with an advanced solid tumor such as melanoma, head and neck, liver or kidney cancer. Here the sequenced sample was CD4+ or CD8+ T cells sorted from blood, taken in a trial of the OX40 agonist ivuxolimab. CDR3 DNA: TGTGCCAGCAGCTTAGGGCAGAATTCACCCCTCCACTTT. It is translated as CASSLGQNSPLHF.